Each of the 25 T cell receptor beta chains below was sequenced from the same sample in a study of brain T cells in children with intractable seizures. Here immunoSEQ multiplex PCR was the method, and the copy in TCRdb shows in-frame clones only, minus some. The repertoire includes about 340,000 clones, nearly 95% of them detected once, and 5.7% sits in the top ten. Sample time point: blood from clinic visit 5 months post-surgery; TSC patient then seizure free. Sequenced here: peripheral blood, sampled about 5 months after surgery. The receptor set was obtained from a boy under three years old with tuberous sclerosis and intractable seizures.

Only a few counts were recorded for this clone. This chain connects TRBV24-1 to TRBJ1-6; TRBD1 aligns across 8 bases. V was clipped by 5 bases and J by 7 bases; unmatched bases: 0. The CDR3 is 13 amino acids. Germline assignment: CDR1 KGHDR and CDR2 SFDVKD. CDR3 amino acids: CATSAGGNSPLHF. CDR3 DNA: TGTGCCACCAGTGCAGGGGGCAATTCACCCCTCCACTTT.

V usage is TRBV12-3 or TRBV12-4 and J usage is TRBJ1-2, with unresolved D. V lost 5 bases to trimming and J lost 7 bases, with 14 bases between them. The CDR3 has 13 residues. CDR3 region: CASSPGRGSGYTF. Written as DNA, the CDR3 is TGTGCCAGCAGTCCCGGTCGGGGAAGTGGCTACACCTTC.

The chain is built from TRBV10-3 and TRBJ2-7, with 7 nucleotides matching TRBD2. Germline loops: CDR1 ENHRY, CDR2 SYGVKD. The junction had 10 bases not matched to a gene; V was cut back by 3 bases and J by 2 bases. The CDR3 covers 16 residues. For the CDR3, the DNA is TGTGCCATCAGTGATTTTCGGGAGGCCGGAACCTACGAGCAGTACTTC. Protein: CAISDFREAGTYEQYF.

The chain combines TRBV29-1 with TRBJ1-2; no clear D. The germline V gene encodes CDR1 SQVTM and CDR2 ANQGSEA. This CDR3 is built from 11 residues. With 4 bases removed from V and 8 bases from J, the gap between germline ends came to 11 bases. CDR3 sequence (DNA): TGCAGCGTTGTCGGGGTTTACGGCTACACCTTC. Translating gives CSVVGVYGYTF.

As for this clone: The sample contains more than one DNA sequence encoding this CDR3. The DNA of the CDR3 is TGTGCCAGCAGTTTGACAGGGAATGAGCAGTTCTTC. Translating it yields CASSLTGNEQFF. The rearrangement uses TRBV27 and TRBJ2-1; 7 positions match TRBD1. Unmatched junction bases numbered 0, after V lost 3 bases and J lost 7 bases. The CDR3 sequence is 12 residues long. Germline CDR1 is MNHEY and CDR2 is SMNVEV (reference sequence).

The genes are TRBV7-2 and TRBJ1-2, with D tentatively TRBD1 (6 bases). The germline V and J ends were trimmed by 0 bases and 2 bases, with 10 bases remaining between them. This CDR3 is built from 15 residues. CDR1 and CDR2 (germline): SGHTA, FQGNSA. The CDR3 region is CASSLAGGGNYGYTF. The DNA of the CDR3 is TGTGCCAGCAGCTTAGCAGGGGGGGGAAACTATGGCTACACCTTC.

V usage is TRBV6-5 and J usage is TRBJ1-5; TRBD1 might be the D (5 bases). The CDR3 has 15 residues. Per germline, CDR1 MNHEY and CDR2 SVGAGI. Trimming stripped 3 bases from V and 7 bases from J, with 16 bases between. DNA of the CDR3: TGTGCCAGCAGTTATTTTGCTTCGGGGGGACAGCCCCAGCATTTT. Protein sequence: CASSYFASGGQPQHF.

The chain uses TRBV5-5 and TRBJ1-5; 7 bases align to TRBD1. Germline assignment: CDR1 SGHKS and CDR2 YYEKEE (reference sequence). CDR3 size: 15 residues. The trim removed 4 bases at V and 0 bases at J, leaving 4 bases unmatched. The CDR3 DNA reads as TGTGCCAGCAGCCCTGACAGGGATAGCAATCAGCCCCAGCATTTT. It encodes CASSPDRDSNQPQHF. The full variable domain, rest sourced from reference TRBV5-5 and TRBJ1-5, is DAGVTQSPTHLIKTRGQQVTLRCSPISGHKSVSWYQQVLGQGPQFIFQYYEKEERGRGNFPDRFSARQFPNYSSELNVNALLLGDSALYLCASSPDRDSNQPQHFGDGTRLSIL.

The V gene is TRBV18, the J gene TRBJ1-2; unclear D gene. Trimming cost V 1 base and J 3 bases, with 6 bases left between them. CDR3 length: 13 residues. CDR1 is KGHSH, CDR2 LQKENI, per germline. DNA for the CDR3: TGTGCCAGCTCACCACTCAGTGACTATGGCTACACCTTC. Protein: CASSPLSDYGYTF. Full variable domain (outside the CDR3, taken from reference TRBV18 and TRBJ1-2): NAGVMQNPRHLVRRRGQEARLRCSPMKGHSHVYWYRQLPEEGLKFMVYLQKENIIDESGMPKERFSAEFPKEGPSILRIQQVVRGDSAAYFCASSPLSDYGYTFGSGTRLTVV.

In regard to this clone: This CDR3 is also generated by other DNA sequences in the sample. The DNA of the CDR3 is TGTGCCAGCAGGGGGGGCGGAGGAGCTTTCTTT. The encoded protein is CASRGGGGAFF. V gene TRBV28 combines with J gene TRBJ1-1; possible D gene TRBD1, 6 bases. The CDR3 has 11 residues. Germline CDR1 reads MDHEN; CDR2 reads SYDVKM. Trimming removed 6 bases from V and 10 bases from J, with 12 bases in between.

The chain carries TRBV5-1 and TRBJ2-3; unclear D gene. V lost 3 bases, J lost 1 base, and 9 bases lay in between. Germline CDR1 and CDR2: SGHRS and YFSETQ. The CDR3 is 14 amino acids. The CDR3 DNA reads TGCGCCAGCAGCTATGACACCCGCACAGATACGCAGTATTTT. It specifies CASSYDTRTDTQYF.

The genes are TRBV6-2 or TRBV6-3 and TRBJ1-1; a weak D match, TRBD1 (6 bases). V lost 2 bases to trimming and J lost 4 bases, with 11 bases between them. CDR1 and CDR2 from the germline V gene are MNHEY and SVGEGT. The CDR3 sequence is 14 residues long. The CDR3 DNA is TGTGCCAGCAGTTACCGGGGCAGGGGCACTGAAGCTTTCTTT. Translating gives CASSYRGRGTEAFF.

Only one count was recorded for this clone. V and J are TRBV6-6 and TRBJ1-4; TRBD1 agrees at 7 bases. Germline V CDR1 and CDR2: MNHNY, SVGAGI (reference sequence). V lost 6 bases to trimming and J lost 4 bases; unmatched junction nucleotides: 5. The CDR3 runs 14 residues. CDR3 residues: CASRDPGGNEKLFF. The CDR3 nucleotides are TGTGCCAGCAGGGACCCAGGGGGTAATGAAAAACTGTTTTTT.

This chain connects TRBV7-3 to TRBJ2-5; D is tentatively TRBD1 or TRBD2 (6 bases each). This CDR3 contains 14 residues. The V and J ends lost 5 bases and 5 bases respectively, with 15 bases between them. Germline V lookup: CDR1 SGHTA, CDR2 FQGTGA. Written as DNA, the CDR3 is TGTGCCAGCAGCCCCCGGGGGCCAGGGGAGACCCAGTACTTC. This codes for CASSPRGPGETQYF. Supplemented by reference TRBV7-3 and TRBJ2-5, the full variable domain reads GAGVSQTPSNKVTEKGKYVELRCDPISGHTALYWYRQSLGQGPEFLIYFQGTGAADDSGLPNDRFFAVRPEGSVSTLKIQRTERGDSAVYLCASSPRGPGETQYFGPGTRLLVL.

This chain joins TRBV12-2 and TRBJ1-4. TRBV12-2 counts as a pseudogene. The CDR3 is 19 residues long. As DNA, the CDR3 is TGTGCAAGTCGCTTAGCTCCCTCCCGGGACGCCGCAACTAATGAAAAACTGTTTTTT. Its protein is CASRLAPSRDAATNEKLFF.

The V gene is TRBV4-2, the J gene TRBJ2-1; D not resolved. With 4 bases removed from V and 6 bases from J, the gap between germline ends came to 13 bases. Germline CDR1 and CDR2: LGHNA and YNFKEQ. This CDR3 spans 14 amino acids. CDR3 coding DNA: TGTGCCAGCAGCCCGGTCGTTCGTAGCAATGAGCAGTTCTTC. This codes for CASSPVVRSNEQFF.

The rearrangement uses TRBV10-3 and TRBJ1-2; D might be TRBD1 (5 bases). Germline CDR1 reads ENHRY; CDR2 reads SYGVKD. V lost 0 bases and J 7 bases, leaving 12 bases between the germline ends. CDR3 length: 14 residues. The CDR3 DNA reads TGTGCCATCAGTGAGTCTGGCAGGGATAGTGGCTACACCTTC. It encodes CAISESGRDSGYTF.

The rearrangement uses TRBV11-1 and TRBJ2-7; 7 positions agree with TRBD2. CDR3 size: 16 residues. CDR1 SGHAT and CDR2 FQDESV come from the germline V gene (reference sequence). The junction had 11 bases not matched to a gene; V was cut back by 5 bases and J by 1 base. As DNA, the CDR3 is TGTGCCAGCAGCGGCCCGACTAGCCCTTTTTCCTACGAGCAGTACTTC. It is translated as CASSGPTSPFSYEQYF.

The table lists this clone with a count of one. This sequence joins TRBV5-4 and TRBJ2-3, with D unclear. The CDR3 runs to 13 residues. CDR1 and CDR2 (germline): SGHNT, YYREEE (reference sequence). V lost 0 bases and J 4 bases, leaving 6 bases between the germline ends. The CDR3 reads CASSLGLADTQYF. Here the CDR3 DNA reads TGTGCCAGCAGCTTGGGTCTAGCAGATACGCAGTATTTT.

The chain links TRBV11-2 to TRBJ2-3, with D perhaps matching TRBD1 (5 bases). The length of the CDR3 is 16 residues. The ends were cut back, 1 base at V and 2 bases at J, with 13 bases in the middle. Germline lookup yields CDR1 SGHAT and CDR2 FQNNGV. The chain's CDR3 is CASSLGSRANTDTQYF. CDR3 coding DNA: TGTGCCAGCAGCTTAGGGTCCAGGGCTAACACAGATACGCAGTATTTT.

The gene calls are TRBV18 and TRBJ1-5; TRBD1 aligns across 7 bases. The CDR3 runs 15 residues. Germline values: CDR1 KGHSH, CDR2 LQKENI. The V and J ends lost 3 bases and 2 bases, in that order; junction bases with no gene match: 4. CDR3 sequence (DNA): TGTGCCAGCTCACCTATCGACAGGGGCAATCAGCCCCAGCATTTT. Its translation: CASSPIDRGNQPQHF.

The chain has TRBV19 and TRBJ2-1; D remains ambiguous. This CDR3 has 12 residues. The V and J ends lost 3 bases and 7 bases respectively, with 7 bases between them. Germline CDR1 reads LNHDA; CDR2 reads SQIVND (reference sequence). In DNA, the CDR3 is TGTGCCAGTAGTATTGGTTCGAATGAGCAGTTCTTC. Residues: CASSIGSNEQFF.

The chain couples TRBV30 to TRBJ1-2; D unresolved. The germline V gene encodes CDR1 GTSNPN and CDR2 SVGIG (reference sequence). The CDR3 runs to 11 residues. The V end lost 4 bases, the J end lost 2 bases, and 5 bases lay between the germline ends. The CDR3 protein is CAWIENYGYTF. The CDR3 DNA reads TGTGCCTGGATTGAGAACTATGGCTACACCTTC. Supplemented by reference TRBV30 and TRBJ1-2, the full variable domain reads SQTIHQWPATLVQPVGSPLSLECTVEGTSNPNLYWYRQAAGRGLQLLFYSVGIGQISSEVPQNLSASRPQDRQFILSSKKLLLSDSGFYLCAWIENYGYTFGSGTRLTVV.

V and J are TRBV5-1 and TRBJ1-1; D not resolved. V was clipped by 5 bases and J by 3 bases, with 5 bases between them. CDR3 length: 11 amino acids. Germline V CDR1 and CDR2: SGHRS, YFSETQ. Here the CDR3 DNA reads TGCGCCAGCAGGTGGGACACTGAAGCTTTCTTT. Protein: CASRWDTEAFF.

The genes are TRBV7-9 and TRBJ1-2; 8 positions agree with TRBD1. This CDR3 comprises 15 residues. The V segment lost 5 bases and the J segment 6 bases; nucleotides outside the gene matches: 11. Looked up from germline, CDR1 is SEHNR and CDR2 is FQNEAQ (reference sequence). The CDR3: CASSTLVGQGNGYTF. The CDR3 nucleotides read TGTGCCAGCAGCACCTTAGTCGGACAGGGCAATGGCTACACCTTC.